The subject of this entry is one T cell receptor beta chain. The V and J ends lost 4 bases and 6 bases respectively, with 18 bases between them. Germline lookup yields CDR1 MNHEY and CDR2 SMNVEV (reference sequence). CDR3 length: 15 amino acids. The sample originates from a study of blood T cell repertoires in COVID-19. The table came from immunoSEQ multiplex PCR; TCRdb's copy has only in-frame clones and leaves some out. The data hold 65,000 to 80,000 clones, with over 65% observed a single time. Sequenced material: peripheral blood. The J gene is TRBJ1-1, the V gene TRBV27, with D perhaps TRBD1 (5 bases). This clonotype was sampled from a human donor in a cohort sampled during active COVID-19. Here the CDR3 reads CASSSWGADTAEAFF. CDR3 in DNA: TGTGCCAGCAGTTCATGGGGTGCGGACACGGCTGAAGCTTTCTTT.